This T cell receptor (beta chain) was sequenced for a study of CD8+ T cells in alopecia areata. Study details: Tofacitinib therapy took 6 to 18 months; 6 months off drug came after.

Once RNA had been extracted, it was reverse transcribed into cDNA to act as the sequencing template. Sequencing was performed with immunoSEQ multiplex PCR; in TCRdb, only in-frame clones are kept and a portion is missing. The table includes hundreds of thousands of clones, under 70% detected once. This CDR3 has 16 amino acids. Germline-derived CDR1 and CDR2 are SGHRS and YFSETQ. V lost 4 bases to trimming and J lost 2 bases, with 18 bases between them. The sequencing here drew on CD4+ T cells sorted from blood, taken at week 0. The clonotype was recovered from a human donor with alopecia areata. The genes are TRBV5-1 and TRBJ1-2; perhaps TRBD1 as D (5 bases). The CDR3: CASSPTIGEGNYGYTF. The CDR3 coding sequence is TGCGCCAGCAGCCCGACGATTGGAGAGGGGAACTATGGCTACACCTTC.